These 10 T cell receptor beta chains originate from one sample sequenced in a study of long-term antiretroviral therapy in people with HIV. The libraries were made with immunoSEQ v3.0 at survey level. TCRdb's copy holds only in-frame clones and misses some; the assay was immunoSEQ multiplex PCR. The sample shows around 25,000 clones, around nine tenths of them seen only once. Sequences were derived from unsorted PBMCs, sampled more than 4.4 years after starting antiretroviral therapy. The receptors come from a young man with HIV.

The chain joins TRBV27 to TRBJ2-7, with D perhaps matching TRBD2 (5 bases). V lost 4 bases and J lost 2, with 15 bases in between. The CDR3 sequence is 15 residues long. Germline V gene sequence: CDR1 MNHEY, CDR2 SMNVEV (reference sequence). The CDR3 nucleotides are TGTGCCAGCAGTTCGGGGAGACTGTTTACCTACGAGCAGTACTTC. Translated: CASSSGRLFTYEQYF.

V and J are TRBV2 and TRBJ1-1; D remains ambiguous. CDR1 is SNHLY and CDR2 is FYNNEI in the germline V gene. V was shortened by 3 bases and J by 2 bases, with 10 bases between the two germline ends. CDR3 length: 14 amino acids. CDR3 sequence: CASSDNWGNTEAFF. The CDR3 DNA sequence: TGTGCCAGCAGTGATAACTGGGGAAACACTGAAGCTTTCTTT. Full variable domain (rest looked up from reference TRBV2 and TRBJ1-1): EPEVTQTPSHQVTQMGQEVILRCVPISNHLYFYWYRQILGQKVEFLVSFYNNEISEKSEIFDDQFSVERPDGSNFTLKIRSTKLEDSAMYFCASSDNWGNTEAFFGQGTRLTVV.

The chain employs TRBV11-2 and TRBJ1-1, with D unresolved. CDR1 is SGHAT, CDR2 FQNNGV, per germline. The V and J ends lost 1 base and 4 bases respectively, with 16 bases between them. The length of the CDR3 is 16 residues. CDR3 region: CASSLVGFAGGTEAFF. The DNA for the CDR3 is TGTGCCAGCAGCTTAGTCGGGTTCGCTGGCGGCACTGAAGCTTTCTTT.

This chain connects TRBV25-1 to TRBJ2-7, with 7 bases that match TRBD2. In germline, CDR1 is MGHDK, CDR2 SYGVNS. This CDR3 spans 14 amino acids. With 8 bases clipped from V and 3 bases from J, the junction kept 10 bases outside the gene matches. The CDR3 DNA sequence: TGTGCCAGCGAACCCAACGGACTAGACTACGAGCAGTACTTC. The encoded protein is CASEPNGLDYEQYF.

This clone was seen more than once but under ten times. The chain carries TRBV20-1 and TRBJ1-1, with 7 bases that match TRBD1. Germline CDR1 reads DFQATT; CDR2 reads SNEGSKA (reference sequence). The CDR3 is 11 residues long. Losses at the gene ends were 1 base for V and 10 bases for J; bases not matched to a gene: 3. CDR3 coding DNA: TGCAGTGCTAGAGTGCAGGGGGTAGCTTTCTTT. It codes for CSARVQGVAFF.

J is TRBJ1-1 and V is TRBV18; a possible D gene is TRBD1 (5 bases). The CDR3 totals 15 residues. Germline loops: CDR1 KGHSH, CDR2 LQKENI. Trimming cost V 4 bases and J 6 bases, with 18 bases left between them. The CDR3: CASSLTEMGRAEAFF. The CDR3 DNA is TGTGCCAGCTCACTCACCGAGATGGGGCGAGCTGAAGCTTTCTTT.

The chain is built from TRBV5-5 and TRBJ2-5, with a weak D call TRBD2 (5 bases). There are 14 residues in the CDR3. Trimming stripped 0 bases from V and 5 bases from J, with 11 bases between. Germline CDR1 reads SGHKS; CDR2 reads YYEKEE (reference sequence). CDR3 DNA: TGTGCCAGCAGCTTGGCCGGGGTGGTGGAGACCCAGTACTTC. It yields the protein CASSLAGVVETQYF.

CDR3 amino acids: CASSYSGAEAFF. The CDR3, as DNA: TGTGCCAGCAGTTACTCGGGGGCTGAAGCTTTCTTT. The rearrangement joins TRBV6-5 to TRBJ1-1; a possible D gene is TRBD1 (5 bases). Per germline, CDR1 MNHEY and CDR2 SVGAGI. This CDR3 is 12 amino acids long. V lost 0 bases to trimming and J lost 6 bases, with 5 bases between them.

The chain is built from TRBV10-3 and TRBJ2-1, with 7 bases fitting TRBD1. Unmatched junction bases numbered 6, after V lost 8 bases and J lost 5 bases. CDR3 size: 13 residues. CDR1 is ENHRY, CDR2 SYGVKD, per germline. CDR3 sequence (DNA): TGTGCCATCCAGGGACAGACCAACAATGAGCAGTTCTTC. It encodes CAIQGQTNNEQFF.

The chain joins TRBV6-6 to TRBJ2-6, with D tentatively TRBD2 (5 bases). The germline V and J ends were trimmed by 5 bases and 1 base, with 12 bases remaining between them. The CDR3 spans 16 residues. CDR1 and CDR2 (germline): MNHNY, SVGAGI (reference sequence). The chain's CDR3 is CASSNPRGSGANVLTF. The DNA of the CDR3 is TGTGCCAGCAGTAACCCCCGGGGTTCTGGGGCCAACGTCCTGACTTTC.